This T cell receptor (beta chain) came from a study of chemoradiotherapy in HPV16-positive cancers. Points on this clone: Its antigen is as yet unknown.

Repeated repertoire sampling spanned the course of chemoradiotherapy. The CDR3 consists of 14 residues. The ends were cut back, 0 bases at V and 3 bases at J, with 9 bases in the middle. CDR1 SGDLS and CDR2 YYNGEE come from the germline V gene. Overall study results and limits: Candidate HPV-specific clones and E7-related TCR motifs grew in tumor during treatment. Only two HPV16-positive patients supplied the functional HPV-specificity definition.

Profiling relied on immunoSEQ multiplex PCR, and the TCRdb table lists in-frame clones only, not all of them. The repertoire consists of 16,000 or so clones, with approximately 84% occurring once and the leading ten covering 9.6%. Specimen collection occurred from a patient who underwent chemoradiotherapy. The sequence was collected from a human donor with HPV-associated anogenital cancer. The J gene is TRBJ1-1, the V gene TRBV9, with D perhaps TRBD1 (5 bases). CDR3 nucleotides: TGTGCCAGCAGCGTAGTTGCGACAGACACTGAAGCTTTCTTT. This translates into CASSVVATDTEAFF.